Following are 3 T cell receptor beta chains from one sample sequenced in a study of shared clonotypes between healthy human individuals. Measured with immunoSEQ multiplex PCR; TCRdb has only the in-frame clones, and not every one. The top ten clones hold about 1.5% of a sample with 950,000 to 1,100,000 clones, about 76% of them seen once. The sequencing sample was made of memory CD4+ T cells sorted from blood. The subset was: CD45RA-negative fraction. The source of these receptors is a young man in good health.

This chain connects TRBV27 to TRBJ2-1, with D possibly TRBD2 on 6 matching bases. Germline V CDR1 and CDR2: MNHEY, SMNVEV (reference sequence). The V gene lost 0 bases and the J gene lost 6 bases, with 18 bases spanning the gap. The CDR3 has 17 amino acids. The CDR3 spells CASSLSRGSGIINEQFF. In DNA, the CDR3 is TGTGCCAGCAGTTTATCGAGGGGTAGCGGCATTATCAATGAGCAGTTCTTC.

The chain links TRBV7-2 to TRBJ2-5; TRBD1 matches at 9 bases. V trimming: 4 bases; J trimming: 6 bases; junction bases outside the gene matches: 6. Per the germline V gene, CDR1 is SGHTA and CDR2 is FQGNSA. The CDR3 extends over 14 amino acids. The CDR3 DNA reads as TGTGCCAGCAGCTCCACAGGGGGCGCGAAGACCCAGTACTTC. Protein: CASSSTGGAKTQYF. Full variable domain (rest looked up from reference TRBV7-2 and TRBJ2-5): GAGVSQSPSNKVTEKGKDVELRCDPISGHTALYWYRQSLGQGLEFLIYFQGNSAPDKSGLPSDRFSAERTGGSVSTLTIQRTQQEDSAVYLCASSSTGGAKTQYFGPGTRLLVL.

The genes are TRBV7-9 and TRBJ1-4; 8 nucleotides line up with TRBD1. The CDR3 has 14 residues. V lost 4 bases and J lost 6; bases outside the gene matches: 4. The germline gives CDR1 SEHNR, CDR2 FQNEAQ (reference sequence). The CDR3 region is CASSYVTGDEKLFF. CDR3 coding DNA: TGTGCCAGCAGCTACGTGACAGGGGATGAAAAACTGTTTTTT. Looking up the rest from reference TRBV7-9 and TRBJ1-4 gives the full variable domain: DTGVSQNPRHKITKRGQNVTFRCDPISEHNRLYWYRQTLGQGPEFLTYFQNEAQLEKSRLLSDRFSAERPKGSFSTLEIQRTEQGDSAMYLCASSYVTGDEKLFFGSGTQLSVL.